This T cell receptor beta chain comes out of a study of blood T cells in healthy people across ages. Study at large: There was about one barcoded beta molecule captured by template switching per two T cells. Overall study findings and caveats: Roughly linear declines in TCR beta diversity per million T cells occurred with age.

A sample-barcoded 5' primer and a J-beta primer mix were used in a second PCR of about 6 to 11 cycles. The yield of each sample was at least 2.5 million CDR3-containing paired-end reads. TCRdb fed the 5' RACE reads into MiXCR, producing one record per CDR3 protein. The table has 450,000 to 700,000 distinct CDR3 sequences, about 25% seen once. The CDR3 covers 15 residues. V was pared by 0 bases and J by 2 bases, with 10 bases between. Germline V lookup: CDR1 DFQATT, CDR2 SNEGSKA (reference sequence). Of note for this clonotype: What it binds is unknown.

The chain combines TRBV20-1 with TRBJ2-2; D possibly corresponds to TRBD1 (5 bases). The receptor was derived from a woman between 65 and 79 years old in good health. Sequenced material: blood. CDR3 DNA sequence: TGCAGTGCTAGAGATCAGGGCTCCAACACCGGGGAGCTGTTTTTT. This sequence encodes CSARDQGSNTGELFF.